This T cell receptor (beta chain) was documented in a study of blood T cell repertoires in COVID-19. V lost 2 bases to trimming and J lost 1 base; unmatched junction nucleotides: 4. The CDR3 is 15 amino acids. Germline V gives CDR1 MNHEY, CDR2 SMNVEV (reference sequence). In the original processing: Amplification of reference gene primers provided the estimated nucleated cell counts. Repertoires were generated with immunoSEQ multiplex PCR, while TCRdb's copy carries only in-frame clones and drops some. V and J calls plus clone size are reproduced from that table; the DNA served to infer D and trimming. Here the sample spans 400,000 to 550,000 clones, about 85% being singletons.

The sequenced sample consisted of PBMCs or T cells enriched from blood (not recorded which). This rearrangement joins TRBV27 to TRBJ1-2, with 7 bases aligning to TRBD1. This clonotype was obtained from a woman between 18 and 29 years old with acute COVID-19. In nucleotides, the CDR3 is TGTGCCAGCAGTTTACACAGGGGTGATAACTATGGCTACACCTTC. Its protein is CASSLHRGDNYGYTF.